Included here is one TCR beta chain sequence, with context. This clone was detected a few times. Its target antigen remains unknown. Base qualities are missing; no much larger clone stands one base away. The CDR3 covers 14 residues, taking in both the cysteine and the phenylalanine. Kept here is only the CDR3 DNA, which spans 42 bases and is read in frame from base 1. CDR1 and CDR2 are read off the germline V gene (reference sequence) as SGHKS and YYEKEE. The V and J ends are trimmed by 1 base and 0 bases, leaving 7 bases between them. The sample comes from a study of shared T cell receptors in the human thymus (dated by TCRdb to the early 2020s). A note on the overall study: The study investigated the way shared, self-reactive T-cell receptor alpha chains are produced in the human thymus.

Preparation of the library involved the immunoSEQ multiplex PCR assay. The clones in this table, taken by TCRdb from immuneACCESS, are in-frame only. Not every clone is retained; where verified, under half of the shortfall comes from an unresolved V gene, and the cause of the rest is unknown. Present in this sample are about 660,000 clones, more than 75% of which were seen just once. Jointly, the top ten make up around 0.01% of the sample. These same records also appear under a second study, on human thymus T cells. The second paper further reports: Donors were immunologically healthy infants undergoing open corrective cardiac surgery for congenital heart defects in Finland. The thymus tissue came from surgical resects taken out during corrective cardiac surgery. Biased V and J gene segment usage appeared to be present in both thymic and peripheral blood repertoires. According to the related research, thymic TCR repertoires were highly overlapping among unrelated individuals. The study used 7 to 9 infant thymus samples plus four related peripheral blood samples to characterize TCR alpha and beta repertoires. The infant donors were roughly 7 to 244 days old, and the cohort included roughly six males and two females. Thymocytes were mechanically released from the tissue and were stored as pellets of about 8.5-31 million cells at -70 degrees C. A QIAsymphony instrument was used to extract genomic DNA from frozen cell pellets. Using the immunoSEQ multiplex PCR assay, the TCRB and TCRAD loci were amplified from a standardized quantity of quality-controlled genomic DNA. The amplicons spanned the V(D)J region and were long enough to cover the CDR3 and allow V and J genes to be identified. Through the commercial immunoSEQ service, the amplicons were sequenced on an Illumina platform. Corrections for primer bias and sequencing errors followed previously described methods, while TCRAD and TCRB definitions were based on the IMGT database. Analysis of the repertoires was done with immunoSEQ Analyzer 3.0 and VDJTools and included basic statistics, V/J segment usage, diversity estimates, rarefaction and pairwise overlap. Chao1, ChaoE, Efron-Thisted, Shannon and inverse Simpson indices were used to estimate diversity, which was also estimated on datasets down-sampled to the smallest sample. Repertoire overlap was assessed by strict matching of CDR3 nucleotide sequence, V gene and J gene, and clustering was done by Jaccard-based multidimensional scaling. On average, thymus samples gave roughly 800,000 unique TCRB clonotypes, whereas blood samples gave approximately 84,000.

The material sequenced was thymocytes. The sequence derives from a boy under two years old with a congenital heart defect. Donor details come from another sample of the same person, matched by shared clones. The V and J segments used are TRBV5-5 and TRBJ1-2; TRBD1 is a possible D gene, resting on 5 matching bases. The CDR3 amino acid sequence is: CASSLPRANYGYTF. The nucleotide sequence reads TGTGCCAGCAGCTTGCCCAGGGCTAACTATGGCTACACCTTC.